This T cell receptor beta chain was recovered during a study of beta chain features in type 1 diabetes. Overall study context: Summed over all samples, the examined sorted cells came to 90 million to 120 million. General study results and limits: The similarity of naive, central memory and Treg TCRB repertoires appeared greater among patients than among healthy donors. Patients with Type 1 diabetes showed moderately but significantly shorter TCRB CDR3s in all four CD4+ subsets.

The junction had 11 bases not matched to a gene; V was cut back by 7 bases and J by 0 bases. CDR3 length equals 18 residues. CDR1 is LNHNV, CDR2 YYDKDF, per germline (reference sequence). Expressed TCRB transcripts were sequenced because the entire RNA isolate underwent reverse transcription. Data came from immunoSEQ multiplex PCR; TCRdb stores just in-frame clones and leaves some out. This sample carries roughly 150,000 clones, about 9% of them seen once, and the ten largest clones take approximately 0.7%. This clone came up a few times. Its antigen is undetermined. Averaging approximately 0.11 L, one heparinised blood draw was given by each donor.

The chain recombines TRBV15 with TRBJ2-6; 8 bases fit TRBD2. Specimen: central memory CD4+ T cells from blood. The receptor comes from a woman in her 30s with type 1 diabetes. The CDR3 nucleotides read TGTGCCACCACCTTCGGGCTAGCGGGCGTCTCTGGGGCCAACGTCCTGACTTTC. The encoded protein is CATTFGLAGVSGANVLTF.